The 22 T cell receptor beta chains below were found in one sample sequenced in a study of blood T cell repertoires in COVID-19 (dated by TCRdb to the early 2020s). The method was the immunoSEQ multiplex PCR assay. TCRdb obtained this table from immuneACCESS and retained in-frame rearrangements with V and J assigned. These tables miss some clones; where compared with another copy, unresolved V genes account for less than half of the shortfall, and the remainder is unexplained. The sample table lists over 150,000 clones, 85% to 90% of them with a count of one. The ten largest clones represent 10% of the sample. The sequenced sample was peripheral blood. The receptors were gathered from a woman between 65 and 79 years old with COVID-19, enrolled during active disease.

This chain's CDR3 is CASSWGTGTGEQYF. The DNA for the CDR3 is TGCGCCAGCAGCTGGGGGACAGGGACGGGCGAGCAGTACTTC. The chain couples TRBV5-1 to TRBJ2-7, with 9 bases matching TRBD1. With V trimmed by 3 bases and J by 6 bases, 7 bases remained unmatched. Germline-derived CDR1 and CDR2 are SGHRS and YFSETQ. This CDR3 has 14 residues.

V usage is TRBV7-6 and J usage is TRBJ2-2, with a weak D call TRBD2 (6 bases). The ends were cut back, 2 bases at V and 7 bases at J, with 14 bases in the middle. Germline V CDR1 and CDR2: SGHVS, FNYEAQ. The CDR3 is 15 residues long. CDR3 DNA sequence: TGTGCCAGCAGCTTATGGACTACGCACGGCGGGGAGCTGTTTTTT. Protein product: CASSLWTTHGGELFF.

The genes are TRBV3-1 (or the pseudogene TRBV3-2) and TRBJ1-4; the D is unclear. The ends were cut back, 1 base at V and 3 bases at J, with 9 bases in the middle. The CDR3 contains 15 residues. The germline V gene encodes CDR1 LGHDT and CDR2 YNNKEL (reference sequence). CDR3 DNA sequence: TGTGCCAGCAGCCAAGGGTTACAGTCTAATGAAAAACTGTTTTTT. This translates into CASSQGLQSNEKLFF.

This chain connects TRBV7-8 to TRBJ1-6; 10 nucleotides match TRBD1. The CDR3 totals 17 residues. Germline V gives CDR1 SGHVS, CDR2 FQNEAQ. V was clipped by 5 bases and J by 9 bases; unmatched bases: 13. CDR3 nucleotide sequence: TGTGCCAGCAGCCCGAAACCGGGACAGGGGATCGTTTCACCCCTCCACTTT. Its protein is CASSPKPGQGIVSPLHF. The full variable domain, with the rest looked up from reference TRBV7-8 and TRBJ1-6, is GAGVSQSPRYKVAKRGQDVALRCDPISGHVSLFWYQQALGQGPEFLTYFQNEAQLDKSGLPSDRFFAERPEGSVSTLKIQRTQQEDSAVYLCASSPKPGQGIVSPLHFGNGTRLTVT.

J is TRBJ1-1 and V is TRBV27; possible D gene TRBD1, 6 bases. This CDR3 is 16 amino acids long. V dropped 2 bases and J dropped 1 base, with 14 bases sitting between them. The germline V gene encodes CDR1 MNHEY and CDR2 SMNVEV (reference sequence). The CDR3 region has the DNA TGTGCCAGCAGTTTAGGGGGCCCGCATGGGAACACTGAAGCTTTCTTT. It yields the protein CASSLGGPHGNTEAFF.

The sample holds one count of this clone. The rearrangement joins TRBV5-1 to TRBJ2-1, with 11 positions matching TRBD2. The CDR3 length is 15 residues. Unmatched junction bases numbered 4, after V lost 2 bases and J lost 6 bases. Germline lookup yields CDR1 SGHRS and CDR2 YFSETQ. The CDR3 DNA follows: TGCGCCAGCAGCTTTACTAGCGGGGGTAGCAATGAGCAGTTCTTC. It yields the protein CASSFTSGGSNEQFF.

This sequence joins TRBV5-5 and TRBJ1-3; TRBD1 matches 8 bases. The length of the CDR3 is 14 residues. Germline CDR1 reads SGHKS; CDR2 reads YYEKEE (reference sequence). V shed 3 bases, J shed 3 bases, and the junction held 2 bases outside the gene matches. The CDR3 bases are TGTGCCAGCAGCTCAGGGGGCGGTGGAAACACCATATATTTT. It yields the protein CASSSGGGGNTIYF.

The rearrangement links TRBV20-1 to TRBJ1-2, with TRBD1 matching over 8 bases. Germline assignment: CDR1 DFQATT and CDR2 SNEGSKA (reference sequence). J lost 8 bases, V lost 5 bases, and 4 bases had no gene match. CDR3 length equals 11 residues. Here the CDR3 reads CSAPGQGGYTF. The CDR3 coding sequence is TGCAGTGCTCCCGGACAGGGAGGCTACACCTTC.

The CDR3 DNA sequence: TGTGCCAGCAGCCAAGGAATTGGACAGGGTTTGAATGAGCAGTTCTTC. It is translated as CASSQGIGQGLNEQFF. V usage is TRBV3-1 (or the pseudogene TRBV3-2) and J usage is TRBJ2-1; 8 bases are shared with TRBD1. V lost 1 base to trimming and J lost 7 bases; unmatched junction nucleotides: 9. The CDR3 contains 16 residues. Germline-derived CDR1 and CDR2 are LGHDT and YNNKEL (reference sequence).

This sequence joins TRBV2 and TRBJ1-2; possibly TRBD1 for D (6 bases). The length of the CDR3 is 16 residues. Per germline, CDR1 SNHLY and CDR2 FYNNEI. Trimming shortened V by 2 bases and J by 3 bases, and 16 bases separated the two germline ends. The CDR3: CASSEQRAGDYYGYTF. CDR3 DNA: TGTGCCAGCAGTGAACAACGGGCAGGGGATTACTATGGCTACACCTTC.

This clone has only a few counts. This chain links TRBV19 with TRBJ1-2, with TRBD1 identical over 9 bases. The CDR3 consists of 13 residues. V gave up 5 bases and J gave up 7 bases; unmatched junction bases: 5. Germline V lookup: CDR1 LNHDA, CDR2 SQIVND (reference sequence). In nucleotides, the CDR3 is TGTGCCAGTAGTCTACAGGGGGCGCTTGGCTACACCTTC. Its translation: CASSLQGALGYTF.

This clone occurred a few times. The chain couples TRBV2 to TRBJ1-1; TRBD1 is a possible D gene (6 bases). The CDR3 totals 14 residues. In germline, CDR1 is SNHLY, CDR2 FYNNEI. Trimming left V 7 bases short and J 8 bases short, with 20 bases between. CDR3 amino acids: CASTDGRGSPEAFF. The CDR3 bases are TGTGCCAGCACCGATGGTAGGGGGTCGCCCGAAGCTTTCTTT.

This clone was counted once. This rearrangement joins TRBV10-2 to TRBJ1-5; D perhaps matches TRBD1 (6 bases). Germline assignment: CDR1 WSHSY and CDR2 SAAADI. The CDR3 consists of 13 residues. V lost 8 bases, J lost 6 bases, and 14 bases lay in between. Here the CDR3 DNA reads TGCGCCAGCGGCGGGGGCATCGGTCAGCCCCAGCATTTT. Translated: CASGGGIGQPQHF.

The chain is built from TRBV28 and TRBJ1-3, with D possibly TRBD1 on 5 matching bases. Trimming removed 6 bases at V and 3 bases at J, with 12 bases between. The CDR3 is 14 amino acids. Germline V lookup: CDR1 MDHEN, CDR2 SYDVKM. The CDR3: CASSDRGSGNTIYF. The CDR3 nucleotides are TGTGCCAGCAGCGATAGGGGTAGTGGAAACACCATATATTTT.

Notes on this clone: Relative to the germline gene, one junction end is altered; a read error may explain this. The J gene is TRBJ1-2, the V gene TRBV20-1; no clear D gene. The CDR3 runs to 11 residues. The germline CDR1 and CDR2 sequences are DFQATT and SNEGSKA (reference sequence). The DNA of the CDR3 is TGCAGTGCTGCGGCCTTAACCCCCGTCCCCTTC. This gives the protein CSAAALTPVPF.

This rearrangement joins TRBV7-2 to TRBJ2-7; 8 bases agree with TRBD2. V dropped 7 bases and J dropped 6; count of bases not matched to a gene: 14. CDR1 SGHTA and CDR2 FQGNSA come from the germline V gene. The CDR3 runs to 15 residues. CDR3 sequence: CASTRPGLGSLEQYF. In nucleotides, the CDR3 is TGTGCCAGCACTCGTCCGGGACTAGGATCCCTCGAGCAGTACTTC.

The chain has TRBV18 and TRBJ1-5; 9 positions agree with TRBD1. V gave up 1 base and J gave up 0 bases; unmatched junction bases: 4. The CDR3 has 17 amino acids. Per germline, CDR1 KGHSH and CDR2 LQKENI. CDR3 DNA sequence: TGTGCCAGCTCACCACAACAGGGGGCTTATAGCAATCAGCCCCAGCATTTT. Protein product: CASSPQQGAYSNQPQHF.

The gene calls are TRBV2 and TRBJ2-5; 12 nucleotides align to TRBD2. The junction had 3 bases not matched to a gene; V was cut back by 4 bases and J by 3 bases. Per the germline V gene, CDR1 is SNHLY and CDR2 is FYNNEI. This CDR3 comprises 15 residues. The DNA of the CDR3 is TGTGCCAGCAGTGCGAGACTAGCGGGGGAAGAGACCCAGTACTTC. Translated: CASSARLAGEETQYF. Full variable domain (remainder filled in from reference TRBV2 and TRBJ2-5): EPEVTQTPSHQVTQMGQEVILRCVPISNHLYFYWYRQILGQKVEFLVSFYNNEISEKSEIFDDQFSVERPDGSNFTLKIRSTKLEDSAMYFCASSARLAGEETQYFGPGTRLLVL.

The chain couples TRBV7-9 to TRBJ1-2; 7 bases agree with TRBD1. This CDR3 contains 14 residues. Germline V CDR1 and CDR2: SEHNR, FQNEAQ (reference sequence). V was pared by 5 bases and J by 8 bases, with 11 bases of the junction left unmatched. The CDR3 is CASSATGVFEGYTF. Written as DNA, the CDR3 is TGTGCCAGCAGCGCTACAGGGGTTTTTGAGGGCTACACCTTC.

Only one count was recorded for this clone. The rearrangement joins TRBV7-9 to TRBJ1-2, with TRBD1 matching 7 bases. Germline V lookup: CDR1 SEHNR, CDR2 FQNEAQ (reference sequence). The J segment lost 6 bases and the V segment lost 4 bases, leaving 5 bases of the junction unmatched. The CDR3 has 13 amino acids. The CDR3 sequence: CASSYDRDHGYTF. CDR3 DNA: TGTGCCAGCAGCTACGACAGGGACCATGGCTACACCTTC.

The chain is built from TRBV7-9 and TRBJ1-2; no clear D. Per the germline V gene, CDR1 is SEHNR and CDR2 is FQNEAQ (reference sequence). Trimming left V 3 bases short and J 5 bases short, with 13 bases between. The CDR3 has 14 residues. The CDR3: CASSFGQDGYGYTF. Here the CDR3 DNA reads TGTGCCAGCAGCTTTGGCCAGGATGGGTATGGCTACACCTTC.

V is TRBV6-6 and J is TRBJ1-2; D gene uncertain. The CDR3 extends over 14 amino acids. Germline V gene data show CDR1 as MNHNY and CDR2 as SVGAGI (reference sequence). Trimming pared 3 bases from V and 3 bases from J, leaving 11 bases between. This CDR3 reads CASSYISTDYGYTF. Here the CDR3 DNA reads TGTGCCAGCAGTTATATTTCGACTGACTATGGCTACACCTTC.